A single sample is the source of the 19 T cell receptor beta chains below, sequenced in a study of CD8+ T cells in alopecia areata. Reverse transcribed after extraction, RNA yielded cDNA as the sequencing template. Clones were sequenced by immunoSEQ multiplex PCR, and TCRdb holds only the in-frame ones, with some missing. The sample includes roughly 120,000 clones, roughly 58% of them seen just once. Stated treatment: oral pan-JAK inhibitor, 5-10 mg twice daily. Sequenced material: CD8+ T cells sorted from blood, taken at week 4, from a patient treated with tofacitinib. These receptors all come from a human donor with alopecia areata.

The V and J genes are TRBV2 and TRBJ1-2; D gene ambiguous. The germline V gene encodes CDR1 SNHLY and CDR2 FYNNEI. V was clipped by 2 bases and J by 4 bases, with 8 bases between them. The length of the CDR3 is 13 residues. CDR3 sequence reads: CASSESRFYGYTF. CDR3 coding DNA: TGTGCCAGCAGTGAATCCAGGTTCTATGGCTACACCTTC.

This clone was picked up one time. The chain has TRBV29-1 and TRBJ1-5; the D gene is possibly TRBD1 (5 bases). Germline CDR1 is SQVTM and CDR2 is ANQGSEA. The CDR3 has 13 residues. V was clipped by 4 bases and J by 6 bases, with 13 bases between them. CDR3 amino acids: CSVVRGEGQPQHF. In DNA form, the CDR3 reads TGCAGCGTTGTTCGGGGCGAGGGTCAGCCCCAGCATTTT.

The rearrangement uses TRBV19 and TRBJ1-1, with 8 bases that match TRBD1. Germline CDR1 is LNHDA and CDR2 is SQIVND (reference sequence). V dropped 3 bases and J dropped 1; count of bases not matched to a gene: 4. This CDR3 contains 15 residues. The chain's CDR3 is CASSIGQGENTEAFF. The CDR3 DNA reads TGTGCCAGTAGTATTGGACAGGGAGAGAACACTGAAGCTTTCTTT.

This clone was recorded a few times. Written as DNA, the CDR3 is TGCGCCAGCAGTGGGGAACAATTCGACAACACCGGGGAGCTGTTTTTT. Protein: CASSGEQFDNTGELFF. The rearrangement joins TRBV23-1 to TRBJ2-2; D gene unclear. TRBV23-1 counts as an open reading frame of uncertain function. V lost 5 bases and J lost 2, with 15 bases in between. The length of the CDR3 is 16 residues.

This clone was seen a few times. The CDR3 DNA follows: TGCAGCGTTGACATCCCGTCGACGCATAATCCTTATGGCTACACCTTC. The encoded protein is CSVDIPSTHNPYGYTF. The chain uses TRBV29-1 and TRBJ1-2; no firm D call. Deletions cut 3 bases from V and 5 bases from J, with 22 bases between. The germline V gene encodes CDR1 SQVTM and CDR2 ANQGSEA. The length of the CDR3 is 16 residues.

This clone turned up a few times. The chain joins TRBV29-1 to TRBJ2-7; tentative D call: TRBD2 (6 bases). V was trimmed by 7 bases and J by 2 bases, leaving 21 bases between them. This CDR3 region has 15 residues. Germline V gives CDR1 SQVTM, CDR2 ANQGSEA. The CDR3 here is CSAHLGGRATYEQYF. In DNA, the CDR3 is TGCAGCGCTCACTTGGGGGGACGGGCTACCTACGAGCAGTACTTC.

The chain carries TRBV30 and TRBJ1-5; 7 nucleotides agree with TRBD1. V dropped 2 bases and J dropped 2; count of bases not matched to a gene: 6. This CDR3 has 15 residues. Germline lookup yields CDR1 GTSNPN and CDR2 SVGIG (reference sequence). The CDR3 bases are TGTGCCTGGAGTACAGGGGCCGGGGGCAATCAGCCCCAGCATTTT. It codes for CAWSTGAGGNQPQHF.

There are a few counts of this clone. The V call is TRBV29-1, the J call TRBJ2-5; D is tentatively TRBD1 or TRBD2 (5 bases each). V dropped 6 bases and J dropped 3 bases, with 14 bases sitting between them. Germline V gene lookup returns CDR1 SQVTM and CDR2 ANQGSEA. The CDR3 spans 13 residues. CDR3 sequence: CSVEGWAEETQYF. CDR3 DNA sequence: TGCAGCGTAGAGGGGTGGGCCGAAGAGACCCAGTACTTC.

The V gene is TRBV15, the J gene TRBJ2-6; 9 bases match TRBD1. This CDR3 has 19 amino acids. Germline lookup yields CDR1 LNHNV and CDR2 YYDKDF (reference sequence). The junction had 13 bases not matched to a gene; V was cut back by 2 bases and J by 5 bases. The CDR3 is CATSRPSGTGKTWANVLTF. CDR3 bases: TGTGCCACCAGCAGACCCTCGGGGACAGGGAAGACCTGGGCCAACGTCCTGACTTTC. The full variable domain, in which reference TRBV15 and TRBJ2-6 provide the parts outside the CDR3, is DAMVIQNPRYQVTQFGKPVTLSCSQTLNHNVMYWYQQKSSQAPKLLFHYYDKDFNNEADTPDNFQSRRPNTSFCFLDIRSPGLGDTAMYLCATSRPSGTGKTWANVLTFGAGSRLTVL.

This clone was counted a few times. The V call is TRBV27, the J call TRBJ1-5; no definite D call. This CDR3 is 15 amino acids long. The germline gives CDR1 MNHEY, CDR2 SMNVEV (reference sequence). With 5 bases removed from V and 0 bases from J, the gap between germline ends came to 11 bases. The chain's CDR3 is CASSPDGFSNQPQHF. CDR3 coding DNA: TGTGCCAGCAGTCCGGACGGATTTAGCAATCAGCCCCAGCATTTT.

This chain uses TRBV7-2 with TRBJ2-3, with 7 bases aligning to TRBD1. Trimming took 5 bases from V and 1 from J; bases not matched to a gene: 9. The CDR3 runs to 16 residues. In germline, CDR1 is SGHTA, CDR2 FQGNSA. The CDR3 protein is CASSTGTAPGTDTQYF. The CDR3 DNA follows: TGTGCCAGCAGCACCGGGACAGCACCAGGCACAGATACGCAGTATTTT.

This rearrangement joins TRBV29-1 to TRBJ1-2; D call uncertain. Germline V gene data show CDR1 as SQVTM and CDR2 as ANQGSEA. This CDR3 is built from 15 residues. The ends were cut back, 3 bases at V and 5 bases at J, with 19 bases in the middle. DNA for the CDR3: TGCAGCGTTGAGTCCGCTCACCCTAAAGATTATGGCTACACCTTC. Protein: CSVESAHPKDYGYTF.

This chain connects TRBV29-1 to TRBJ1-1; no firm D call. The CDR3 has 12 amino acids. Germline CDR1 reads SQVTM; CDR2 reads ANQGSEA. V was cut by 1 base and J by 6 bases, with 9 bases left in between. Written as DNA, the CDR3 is TGCAGCGTTGAAGGATCCGGGCCTGAAGCTTTCTTT. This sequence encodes CSVEGSGPEAFF. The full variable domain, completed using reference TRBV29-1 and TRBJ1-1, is SAVISQKPSRDICQRGTSLTIQCQVDSQVTMMFWYRQQPGQSLTLIATANQGSEATYESGFVIDKFPISRPNLTFSTLTVSNMSPEDSSIYLCSVEGSGPEAFFGQGTRLTVV.

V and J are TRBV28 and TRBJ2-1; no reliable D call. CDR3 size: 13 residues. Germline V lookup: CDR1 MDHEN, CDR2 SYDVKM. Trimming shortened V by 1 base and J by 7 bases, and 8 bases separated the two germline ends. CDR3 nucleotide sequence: TGTGCCAGCAGTTTATCCCCACAGAATGAGCAGTTCTTC. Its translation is CASSLSPQNEQFF.

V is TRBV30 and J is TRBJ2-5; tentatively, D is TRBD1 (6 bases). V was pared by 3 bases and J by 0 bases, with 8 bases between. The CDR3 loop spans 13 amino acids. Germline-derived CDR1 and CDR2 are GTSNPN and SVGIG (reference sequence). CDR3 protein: CAWRTGYQETQYF. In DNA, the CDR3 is TGTGCCTGGAGAACAGGGTACCAAGAGACCCAGTACTTC. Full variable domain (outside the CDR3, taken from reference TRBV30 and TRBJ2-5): SQTIHQWPATLVQPVGSPLSLECTVEGTSNPNLYWYRQAAGRGLQLLFYSVGIGQISSEVPQNLSASRPQDRQFILSSKKLLLSDSGFYLCAWRTGYQETQYFGPGTRLLVL.

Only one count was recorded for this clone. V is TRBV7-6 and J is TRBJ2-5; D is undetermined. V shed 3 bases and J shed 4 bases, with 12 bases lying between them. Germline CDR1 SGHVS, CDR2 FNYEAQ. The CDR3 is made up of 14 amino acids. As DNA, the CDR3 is TGTGCCAGCAGCTTTTATCCAAACGGAGAGACCCAGTACTTC. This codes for CASSFYPNGETQYF.

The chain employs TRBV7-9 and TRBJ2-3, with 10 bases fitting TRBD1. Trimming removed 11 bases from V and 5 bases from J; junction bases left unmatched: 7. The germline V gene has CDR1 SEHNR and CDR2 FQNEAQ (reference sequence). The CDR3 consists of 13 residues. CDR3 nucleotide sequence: TGTGCCTCAAGGACAGGGGGGGAAGATACGCAGTATTTT. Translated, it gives CASRTGGEDTQYF.

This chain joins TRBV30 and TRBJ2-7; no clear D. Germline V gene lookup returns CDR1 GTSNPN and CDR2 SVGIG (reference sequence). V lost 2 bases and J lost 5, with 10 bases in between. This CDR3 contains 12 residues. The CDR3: CAWSRQADEQYF. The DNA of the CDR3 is TGTGCCTGGAGTCGGCAGGCTGACGAGCAGTACTTC.

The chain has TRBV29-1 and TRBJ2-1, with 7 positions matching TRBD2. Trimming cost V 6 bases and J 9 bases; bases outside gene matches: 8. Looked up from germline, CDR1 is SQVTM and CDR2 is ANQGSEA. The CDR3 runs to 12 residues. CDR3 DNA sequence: TGCAGCGTGAGGACTAGTTATGTTGAGCAGTTCTTC. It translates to CSVRTSYVEQFF.